What follows is one T cell receptor beta chain and its context. This entry comes from a study of technical replicates of blood from several donors. The data were produced by immunoSEQ multiplex PCR, yet TCRdb's version contains in-frame clones alone and is incomplete. This sample has about 12,000 clones; roughly 96% occur once, and the top ten carry 6.3%. This CDR3 spans 16 amino acids. The V gene's germline CDR1 is SGHVS and CDR2 FQNEAQ. Losses at the gene ends were 1 base for V and 7 bases for J; bases not matched to a gene: 5. The clonotype was recovered from a human donor in good health. The chain has TRBV7-8 and TRBJ2-1; TRBD2 matches at 12 bases. Sequencing used PBMCs. CDR3 protein: CASSLVALAGGNEQFF. The CDR3 DNA reads as TGTGCCAGCAGCTTAGTCGCTCTAGCGGGAGGGAATGAGCAGTTCTTC. The full variable domain, its missing parts supplied by reference TRBV7-8 and TRBJ2-1, is GAGVSQSPRYKVAKRGQDVALRCDPISGHVSLFWYQQALGQGPEFLTYFQNEAQLDKSGLPSDRFFAERPEGSVSTLKIQRTQQEDSAVYLCASSLVALAGGNEQFFGPGTRLTVL.